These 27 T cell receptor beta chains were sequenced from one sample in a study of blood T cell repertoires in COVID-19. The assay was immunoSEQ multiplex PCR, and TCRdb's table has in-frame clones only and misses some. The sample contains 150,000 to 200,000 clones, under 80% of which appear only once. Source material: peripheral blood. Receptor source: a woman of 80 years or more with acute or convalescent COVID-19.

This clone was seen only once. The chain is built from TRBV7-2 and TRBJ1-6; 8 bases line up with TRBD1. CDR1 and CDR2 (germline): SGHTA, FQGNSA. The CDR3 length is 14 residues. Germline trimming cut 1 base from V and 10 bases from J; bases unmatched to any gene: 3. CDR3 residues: CASSLGDRLSPLHF. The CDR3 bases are TGTGCCAGCAGCTTAGGGGACAGGTTATCACCCCTCCACTTT.

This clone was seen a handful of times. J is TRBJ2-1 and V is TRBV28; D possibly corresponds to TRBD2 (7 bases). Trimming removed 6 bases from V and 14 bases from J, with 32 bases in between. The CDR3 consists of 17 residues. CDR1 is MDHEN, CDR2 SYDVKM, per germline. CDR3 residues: CASSYPGGGGDVGGEFF. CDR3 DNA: TGTGCCAGCAGCTACCCGGGGGGCGGGGGAGACGTCGGAGGAGAGTTCTTC.

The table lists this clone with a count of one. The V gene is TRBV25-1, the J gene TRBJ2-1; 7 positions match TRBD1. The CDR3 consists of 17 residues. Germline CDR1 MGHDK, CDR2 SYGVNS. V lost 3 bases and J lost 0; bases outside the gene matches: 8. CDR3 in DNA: TGTGCCAGCAGTGATCTGACAGGGTTGGACTCCTACAATGAGCAGTTCTTC. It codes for CASSDLTGLDSYNEQFF.

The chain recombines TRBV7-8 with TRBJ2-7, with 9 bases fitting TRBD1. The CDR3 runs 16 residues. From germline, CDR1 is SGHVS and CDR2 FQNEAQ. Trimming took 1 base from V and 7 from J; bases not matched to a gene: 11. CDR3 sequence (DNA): TGTGCCAGCAGCTTAGTTTTGCGGGACAGGGCGAGTGAGCAGTACTTC. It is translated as CASSLVLRDRASEQYF.

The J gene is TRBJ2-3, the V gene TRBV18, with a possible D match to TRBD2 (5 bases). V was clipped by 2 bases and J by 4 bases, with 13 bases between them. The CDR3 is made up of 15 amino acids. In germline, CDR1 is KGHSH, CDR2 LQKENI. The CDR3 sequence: CASSPTAGEPDTQYF. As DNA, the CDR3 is TGTGCCAGCTCACCAACAGCCGGGGAGCCAGATACGCAGTATTTT.

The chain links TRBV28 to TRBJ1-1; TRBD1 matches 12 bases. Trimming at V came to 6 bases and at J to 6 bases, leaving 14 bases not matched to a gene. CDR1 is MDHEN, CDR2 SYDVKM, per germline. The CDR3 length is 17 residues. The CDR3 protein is CASSSPPGQGALSEAFF. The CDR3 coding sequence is TGTGCCAGCAGCTCCCCACCGGGACAGGGGGCGCTTTCTGAAGCTTTCTTT.

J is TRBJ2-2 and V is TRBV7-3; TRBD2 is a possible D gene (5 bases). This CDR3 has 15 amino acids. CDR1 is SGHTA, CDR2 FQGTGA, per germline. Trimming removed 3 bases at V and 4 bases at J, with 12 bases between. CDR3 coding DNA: TGTGCCAGCAGCTTGGGGTTGGGGAGCACCGGGGAGCTGTTTTTT. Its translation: CASSLGLGSTGELFF.

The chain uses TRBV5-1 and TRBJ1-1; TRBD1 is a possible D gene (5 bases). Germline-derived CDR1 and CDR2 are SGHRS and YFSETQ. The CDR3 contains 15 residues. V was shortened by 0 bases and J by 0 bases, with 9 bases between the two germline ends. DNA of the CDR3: TGCGCCAGCAGCTTGGGACAGTCGATGAACACTGAAGCTTTCTTT. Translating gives CASSLGQSMNTEAFF.

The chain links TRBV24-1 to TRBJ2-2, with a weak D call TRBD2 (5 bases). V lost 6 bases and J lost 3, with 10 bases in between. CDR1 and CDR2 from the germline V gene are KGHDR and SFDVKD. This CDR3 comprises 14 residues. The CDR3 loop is CATSPPGYTGELFF. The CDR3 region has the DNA TGTGCCACCAGTCCTCCGGGGTACACCGGGGAGCTGTTTTTT.

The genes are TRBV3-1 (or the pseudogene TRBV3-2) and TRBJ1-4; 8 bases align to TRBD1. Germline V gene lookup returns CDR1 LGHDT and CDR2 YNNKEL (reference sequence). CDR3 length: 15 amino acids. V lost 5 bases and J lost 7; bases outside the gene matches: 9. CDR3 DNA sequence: TGTGCCAGCAGCGTAGGACAGGGCTATACTGAAAAACTGTTTTTT. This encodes CASSVGQGYTEKLFF.

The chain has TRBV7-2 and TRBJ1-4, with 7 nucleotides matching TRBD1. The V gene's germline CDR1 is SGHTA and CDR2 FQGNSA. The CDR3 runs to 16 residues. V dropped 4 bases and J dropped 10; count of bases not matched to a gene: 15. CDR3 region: CASSSHQGQWGGKLFF. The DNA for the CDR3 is TGTGCCAGCAGCTCGCACCAGGGACAGTGGGGCGGAAAACTGTTTTTT.

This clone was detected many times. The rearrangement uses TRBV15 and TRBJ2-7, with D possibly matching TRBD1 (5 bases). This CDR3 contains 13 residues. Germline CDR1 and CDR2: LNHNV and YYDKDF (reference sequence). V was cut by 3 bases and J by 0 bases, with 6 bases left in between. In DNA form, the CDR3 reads TGTGCCACCAGCAGGGACACCTCCTACGAGCAGTACTTC. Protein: CATSRDTSYEQYF. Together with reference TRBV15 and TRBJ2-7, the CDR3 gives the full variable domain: DAMVIQNPRYQVTQFGKPVTLSCSQTLNHNVMYWYQQKSSQAPKLLFHYYDKDFNNEADTPDNFQSRRPNTSFCFLDIRSPGLGDTAMYLCATSRDTSYEQYFGPGTRLTVT.

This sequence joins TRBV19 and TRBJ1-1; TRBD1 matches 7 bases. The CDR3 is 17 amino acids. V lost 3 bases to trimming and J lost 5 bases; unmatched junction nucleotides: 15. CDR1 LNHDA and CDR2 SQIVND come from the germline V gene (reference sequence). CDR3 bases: TGTGCCAGTAGTATCCGAACAGGGGCCTCATGGGGAACTGAAGCTTTCTTT. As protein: CASSIRTGASWGTEAFF. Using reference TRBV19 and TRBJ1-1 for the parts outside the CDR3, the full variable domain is DGGITQSPKYLFRKEGQNVTLSCEQNLNHDAMYWYRQDPGQGLRLIYYSQIVNDFQKGDIAEGYSVSREKKESFPLTVTSAQKNPTAFYLCASSIRTGASWGTEAFFGQGTRLTVV.

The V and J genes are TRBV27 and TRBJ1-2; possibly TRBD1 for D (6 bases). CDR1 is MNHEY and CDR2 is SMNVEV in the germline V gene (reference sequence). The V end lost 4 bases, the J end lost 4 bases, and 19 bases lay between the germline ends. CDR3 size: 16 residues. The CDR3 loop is CASSSGRGGISYGYTF. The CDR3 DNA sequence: TGTGCCAGCAGTTCCGGGAGGGGGGGAATAAGCTATGGCTACACCTTC.

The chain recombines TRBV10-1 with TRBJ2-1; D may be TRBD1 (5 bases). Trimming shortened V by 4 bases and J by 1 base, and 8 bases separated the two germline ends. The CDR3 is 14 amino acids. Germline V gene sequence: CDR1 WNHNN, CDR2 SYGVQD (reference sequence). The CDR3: CASSVPGSYNEQFF. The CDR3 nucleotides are TGCGCCAGCAGTGTGCCAGGGTCCTACAATGAGCAGTTCTTC.

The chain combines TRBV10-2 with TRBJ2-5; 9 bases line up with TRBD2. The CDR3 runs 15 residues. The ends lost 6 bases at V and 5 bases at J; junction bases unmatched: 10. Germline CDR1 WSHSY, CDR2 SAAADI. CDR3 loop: CASRGRQREVETQYF. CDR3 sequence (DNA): TGCGCCAGCAGGGGTCGGCAGCGGGAGGTCGAGACCCAGTACTTC.

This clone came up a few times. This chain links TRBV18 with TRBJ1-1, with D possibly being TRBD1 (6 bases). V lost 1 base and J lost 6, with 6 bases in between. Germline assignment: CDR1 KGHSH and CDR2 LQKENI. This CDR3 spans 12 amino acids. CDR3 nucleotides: TGTGCCAGCTCACCACAGGGGGCTGAAGCTTTCTTT. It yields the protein CASSPQGAEAFF.

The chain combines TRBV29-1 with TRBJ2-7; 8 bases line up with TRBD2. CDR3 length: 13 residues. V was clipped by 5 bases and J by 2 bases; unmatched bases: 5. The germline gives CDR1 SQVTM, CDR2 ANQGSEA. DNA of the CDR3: TGCAGCGTTAGGCCGGGACTAGCCTACGAGCAGTACTTC. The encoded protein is CSVRPGLAYEQYF.

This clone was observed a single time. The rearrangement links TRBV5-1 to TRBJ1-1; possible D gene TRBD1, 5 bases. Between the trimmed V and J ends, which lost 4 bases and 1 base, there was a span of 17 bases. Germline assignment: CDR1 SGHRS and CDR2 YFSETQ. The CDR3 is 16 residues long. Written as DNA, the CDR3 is TGCGCCAGCAGCCTATCACTGGGGCAGGAGAACACTGAAGCTTTCTTT. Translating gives CASSLSLGQENTEAFF.

The CDR3 DNA reads TGTGCCAGCAGTAACAACCGCGGCGGGGAACCGTACTTC. Amino acids: CASSNNRGGEPYF. The chain carries TRBV27 and TRBJ2-7, with a tentative D call TRBD2 (6 bases). The V gene lost 5 bases and the J gene lost 12 bases, with 20 bases spanning the gap. Per germline, CDR1 MNHEY and CDR2 SMNVEV (reference sequence). This CDR3 is built from 13 residues.

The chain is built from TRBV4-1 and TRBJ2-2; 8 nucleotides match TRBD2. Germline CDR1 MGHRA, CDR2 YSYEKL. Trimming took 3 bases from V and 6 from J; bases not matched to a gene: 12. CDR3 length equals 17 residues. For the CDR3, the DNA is TGCGCCAGCAGCCATTCCGCGGGCGGGAGGTCCGCCGGGGAGCTGTTTTTT. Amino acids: CASSHSAGGRSAGELFF.

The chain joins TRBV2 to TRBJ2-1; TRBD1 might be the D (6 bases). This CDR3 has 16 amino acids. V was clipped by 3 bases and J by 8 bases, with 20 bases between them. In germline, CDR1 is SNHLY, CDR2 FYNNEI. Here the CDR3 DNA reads TGTGCCAGCAGTGAGACAGGAGAGCTAGTAGGGGATGAGCAGTTCTTC. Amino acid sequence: CASSETGELVGDEQFF. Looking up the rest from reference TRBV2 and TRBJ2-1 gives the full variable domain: EPEVTQTPSHQVTQMGQEVILRCVPISNHLYFYWYRQILGQKVEFLVSFYNNEISEKSEIFDDQFSVERPDGSNFTLKIRSTKLEDSAMYFCASSETGELVGDEQFFGPGTRLTVL.

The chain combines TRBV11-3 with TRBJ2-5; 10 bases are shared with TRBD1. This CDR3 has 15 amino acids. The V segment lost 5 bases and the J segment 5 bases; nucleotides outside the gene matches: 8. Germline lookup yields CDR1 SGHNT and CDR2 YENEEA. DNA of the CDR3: TGTGCCAGCAGCCTCCGGACAGGGGGTCGGGAGACCCAGTACTTC. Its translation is CASSLRTGGRETQYF.

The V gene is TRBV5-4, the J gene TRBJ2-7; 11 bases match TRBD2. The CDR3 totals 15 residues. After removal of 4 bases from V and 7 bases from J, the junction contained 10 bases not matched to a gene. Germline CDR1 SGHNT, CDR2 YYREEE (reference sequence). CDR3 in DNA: TGTGCCAGCAGCCTCCCGCTAGCGGGAGGAGGGGAGCAGTACTTC. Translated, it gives CASSLPLAGGGEQYF.

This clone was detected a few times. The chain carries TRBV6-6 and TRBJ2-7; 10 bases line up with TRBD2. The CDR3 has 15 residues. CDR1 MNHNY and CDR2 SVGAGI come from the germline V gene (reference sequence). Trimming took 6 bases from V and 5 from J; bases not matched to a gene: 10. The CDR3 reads CASRQTGTSAHEQYF. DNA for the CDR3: TGTGCCAGCAGGCAAACCGGGACTAGCGCCCACGAGCAGTACTTC.

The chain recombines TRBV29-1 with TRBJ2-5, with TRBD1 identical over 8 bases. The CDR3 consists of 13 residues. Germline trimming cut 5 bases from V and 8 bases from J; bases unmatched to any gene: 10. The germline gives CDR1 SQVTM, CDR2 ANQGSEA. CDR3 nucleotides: TGCAGCGTTAAGGGACAGGCCGGAGGAACCCAGTACTTC. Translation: CSVKGQAGGTQYF.

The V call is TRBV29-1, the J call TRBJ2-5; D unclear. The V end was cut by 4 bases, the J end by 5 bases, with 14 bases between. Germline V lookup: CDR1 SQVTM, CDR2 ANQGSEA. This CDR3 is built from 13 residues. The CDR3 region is CSVVHVFGETQYF. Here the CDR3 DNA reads TGCAGCGTTGTACACGTGTTCGGGGAGACCCAGTACTTC. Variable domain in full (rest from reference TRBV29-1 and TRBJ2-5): SAVISQKPSRDICQRGTSLTIQCQVDSQVTMMFWYRQQPGQSLTLIATANQGSEATYESGFVIDKFPISRPNLTFSTLTVSNMSPEDSSIYLCSVVHVFGETQYFGPGTRLLVL.